This entry lists 17 T cell receptor beta chains sequenced from one sample in a study of cytomegalovirus exposure and HLA in healthy donors. With 60 Vbeta and 13 Jbeta primers, the PCR was carried out. This table comes from immunoSEQ multiplex PCR, and its TCRdb copy is limited to in-frame clones, with some not included. The table has some 140,000 clones, 80% seen once. Sample: PBMCs. The receptors were gathered from a male donor in good health and CMV-seropositive.

This clone came up a few times. The chain combines TRBV7-2 with TRBJ1-4; 9 bases match TRBD1. CDR3 length: 14 residues. CDR1 is SGHTA and CDR2 is FQGNSA in the germline V gene. Unmatched junction bases numbered 6, after V lost 5 bases and J lost 8 bases. The CDR3 nucleotides read TGTGCCAGCAGCCTAGGACAGGGGAGAGAAAAACTGTTTTTT. Protein product: CASSLGQGREKLFF.

The chain is built from TRBV7-3 and TRBJ2-7; 8 bases align to TRBD2. This CDR3 region has 15 residues. Germline CDR1 is SGHTA and CDR2 is FQGTGA. The V and J ends lost 5 bases and 6 bases, in that order; junction bases with no gene match: 12. This CDR3 reads CASSPSGTSSGEQYF. DNA for the CDR3: TGTGCCAGCAGCCCCTCCGGGACTAGTTCGGGCGAGCAGTACTTC.

The rearrangement joins TRBV29-1 to TRBJ2-7; D might be TRBD1 (5 bases). This CDR3 has 14 amino acids. V dropped 6 bases and J dropped 0 bases, with 15 bases sitting between them. In germline, CDR1 is SQVTM, CDR2 ANQGSEA. The CDR3 coding sequence is TGCAGCGTCGCGAGACAGAGTAGCTCCTACGAGCAGTACTTC. It translates to CSVARQSSSYEQYF.

J is TRBJ2-1 and V is TRBV20-1, with D tentatively TRBD1 (5 bases). This CDR3 has 10 amino acids. The V end was cut by 7 bases, the J end by 9 bases, with 10 bases between. Germline-derived CDR1 and CDR2 are DFQATT and SNEGSKA (reference sequence). The CDR3 loop is CSGATGEQFF. CDR3 DNA: TGCAGTGGAGCAACAGGTGAGCAGTTCTTC.

This chain links TRBV10-2 with TRBJ1-5; the D gene is possibly TRBD1 (6 bases). The V gene lost 6 bases and the J gene lost 5 bases, with 14 bases spanning the gap. Germline V gives CDR1 WSHSY, CDR2 SAAADI. The CDR3 extends over 14 amino acids. CDR3 nucleotide sequence: TGCGCCAGCAGATCCGGGACATCGGATCAGCCCCAGCATTTT. Protein product: CASRSGTSDQPQHF.

The chain links TRBV6-4 to TRBJ2-4; TRBD1 matches at 8 bases. Trimming cost V 2 bases and J 9 bases; bases outside gene matches: 6. Germline assignment: CDR1 MRHNA and CDR2 SNTAGT. This CDR3 has 14 amino acids. The CDR3: CASSDPYRGCIQYF. In DNA, the CDR3 is TGTGCCAGCAGTGACCCGTACAGGGGGTGCATTCAGTACTTC.

This sequence joins TRBV7-9 and TRBJ2-5; 10 bases are a match to TRBD2. After removal of 8 bases from V and 5 bases from J, the junction contained 17 bases not matched to a gene. The CDR3 spans 17 residues. Germline V gene sequence: CDR1 SEHNR, CDR2 FQNEAQ (reference sequence). CDR3 in DNA: TGTGCCAGCTCAGGGACTAGCGCACTCCCCTCGTCGGAGACCCAGTACTTC. Its protein is CASSGTSALPSSETQYF. Full variable domain (rest looked up from reference TRBV7-9 and TRBJ2-5): DTGVSQNPRHKITKRGQNVTFRCDPISEHNRLYWYRQTLGQGPEFLTYFQNEAQLEKSRLLSDRFSAERPKGSFSTLEIQRTEQGDSAMYLCASSGTSALPSSETQYFGPGTRLLVL.

CDR3 coding DNA: TGTGCCAGCAGGTGGGGGCACACTGAAGCTTTCTTT. It yields the protein CASRWGHTEAFF. The chain uses TRBV28 and TRBJ1-1; D perhaps matches TRBD1 (6 bases). The V and J ends lost 6 bases and 3 bases respectively, with 8 bases between them. The CDR3 runs to 12 residues. Germline CDR1 and CDR2: MDHEN and SYDVKM.

The V call is TRBV19, the J call TRBJ1-3; D unclear. V lost 3 bases and J 1 base, leaving 7 bases between the germline ends. Germline-derived CDR1 and CDR2 are LNHDA and SQIVND (reference sequence). The CDR3 is made up of 14 amino acids. DNA for the CDR3: TGTGCCAGTAGTATGCTATCTTCTGGAAACACCATATATTTT. Protein product: CASSMLSSGNTIYF. The variable domain in full, completed from reference TRBV19 and TRBJ1-3, reads DGGITQSPKYLFRKEGQNVTLSCEQNLNHDAMYWYRQDPGQGLRLIYYSQIVNDFQKGDIAEGYSVSREKKESFPLTVTSAQKNPTAFYLCASSMLSSGNTIYFGEGSWLTVV.

The V and J genes are TRBV2 and TRBJ1-5; 9 bases map to TRBD1. The CDR3 is 15 residues long. Trimming at V came to 5 bases and at J to 5 bases, leaving 7 bases not matched to a gene. Germline CDR1 and CDR2: SNHLY and FYNNEI. In DNA form, the CDR3 reads TGTGCCAGCAGTCCCCTGGGACAGGGAGATCAGCCCCAGCATTTT. Amino acid sequence: CASSPLGQGDQPQHF.

This clone was counted once. The chain carries TRBV11-3 and TRBJ2-3; 9 nucleotides match TRBD2. The J segment lost 3 bases and the V segment lost 3 bases, leaving 4 bases of the junction unmatched. CDR1 SGHNT and CDR2 YENEEA come from the germline V gene. CDR3 length: 15 amino acids. The CDR3 DNA reads as TGTGCCAGCAGCTTTGGCGGGAGGGGAACAGATACGCAGTATTTT. Encoded protein: CASSFGGRGTDTQYF.

The rearrangement uses TRBV7-2 and TRBJ2-7, with a possible D match to TRBD2 (5 bases). Germline assignment: CDR1 SGHTA and CDR2 FQGNSA. The V end was cut by 4 bases, the J end by 6 bases, with 22 bases between. The CDR3 runs to 16 residues. Written as DNA, the CDR3 is TGTGCCAGCAGCTGGACGACCGGACTCGGGGATTCCGAGCAGTACTTC. It is translated as CASSWTTGLGDSEQYF.

The chain has TRBV9 and TRBJ1-1; D possibly corresponds to TRBD1 (6 bases). Trimming took off 3 bases at V and 11 bases at J, with 14 bases between the two ends. The CDR3 extends over 12 amino acids. In germline, CDR1 is SGDLS, CDR2 YYNGEE. CDR3 sequence: CASSETNRAAFF. CDR3 nucleotide sequence: TGTGCCAGCAGCGAGACAAACAGGGCGGCTTTCTTT.

Worth noting for this clone: The same CDR3 can be traced to other DNA sequences in this sample. The chain has TRBV27 and TRBJ2-7; 8 bases fit TRBD2. The CDR3 is made up of 14 amino acids. Germline CDR1 reads MNHEY; CDR2 reads SMNVEV (reference sequence). V shed 4 bases, J shed 2 bases, and the junction held 4 bases outside the gene matches. CDR3 bases: TGTGCCAGCAGTTGGAGCGGGGGTCCCTACGAGCAGTACTTC. As protein: CASSWSGGPYEQYF.

This chain links TRBV6-5 with TRBJ1-1; tentatively, D is TRBD1 (5 bases). Trimming stripped 4 bases from V and 3 bases from J, with 12 bases between. The CDR3 is made up of 14 amino acids. Per the germline V gene, CDR1 is MNHEY and CDR2 is SVGAGI. CDR3 sequence: CASSWRGGDTEAFF. The DNA for the CDR3 is TGTGCCAGCAGTTGGAGGGGCGGGGACACTGAAGCTTTCTTT.

This chain connects TRBV9 to TRBJ2-3; 8 positions match TRBD2. Germline-derived CDR1 and CDR2 are SGDLS and YYNGEE. Trimming at V came to 6 bases and at J to 2 bases, leaving 5 bases not matched to a gene. The CDR3 sequence is 14 residues long. CDR3 residues: CASNLAGPTDTQYF. The DNA of the CDR3 is TGTGCCAGCAATTTAGCGGGGCCCACAGATACGCAGTATTTT.

The sample holds a few counts of this clone. This chain links TRBV18 with TRBJ1-4, with TRBD1 as a possible D gene (5 bases). V lost 3 bases and J 8 bases, leaving 13 bases between the germline ends. CDR3 size: 14 residues. From germline, CDR1 is KGHSH and CDR2 LQKENI. CDR3 DNA: TGTGCCAGCTCACCCGGGCAGGGTCGAGAAAAACTGTTTTTT. The encoded protein is CASSPGQGREKLFF.